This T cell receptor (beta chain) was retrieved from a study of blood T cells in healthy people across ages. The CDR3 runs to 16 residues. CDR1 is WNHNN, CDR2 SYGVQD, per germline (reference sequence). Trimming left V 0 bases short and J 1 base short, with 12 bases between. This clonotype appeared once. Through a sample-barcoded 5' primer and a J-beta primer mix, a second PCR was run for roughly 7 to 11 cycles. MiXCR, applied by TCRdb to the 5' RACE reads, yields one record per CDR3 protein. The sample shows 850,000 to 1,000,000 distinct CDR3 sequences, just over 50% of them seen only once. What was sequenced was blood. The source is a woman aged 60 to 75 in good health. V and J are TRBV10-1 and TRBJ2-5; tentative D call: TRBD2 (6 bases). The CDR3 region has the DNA TGCGCCAGCAGTGAGTCCTTGCGGGGTGGCCAAGAGACCCAGTACTTC. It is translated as CASSESLRGGQETQYF.